This passage covers 22 T cell receptor beta chains from one sample sequenced in a study of blood T cells in healthy people across ages. Using a J-beta primer mix together with a sample-barcoded 5' primer, a second PCR was run for roughly 7 to 11 cycles. One entry per CDR3 protein results from TCRdb running MiXCR on the 5' RACE reads. Of 600,000 to 1,000,000 distinct CDR3 sequences in the sample, nearly 60% were seen once. Sequenced: blood. The source is a young man in good health.

The sample holds one count of this clonotype. The V and J genes are TRBV2 and TRBJ1-1; D is undetermined. The germline V and J ends were trimmed by 7 bases and 0 bases, with 6 bases remaining between them. The CDR3 is made up of 12 amino acids. Germline values: CDR1 SNHLY, CDR2 FYNNEI. DNA of the CDR3: TGTGCCAGCACGGTCGTGAACACTGAAGCTTTCTTT. Translation: CASTVVNTEAFF.

This clonotype was detected only a few times. The chain is built from TRBV11-2 and TRBJ2-1; a possible D gene is TRBD2 (5 bases). Per germline, CDR1 SGHAT and CDR2 FQNNGV. This CDR3 region has 14 residues. Trimming stripped 3 bases from V and 3 bases from J, with 9 bases between. The DNA of the CDR3 is TGTGCCAGCAGCTTGGGAGAGGTCTACAATGAGCAGTTCTTC. This gives the protein CASSLGEVYNEQFF.

This chain joins TRBV6-5 and TRBJ1-1, with 9 bases identical to TRBD1. This CDR3 comprises 16 residues. Germline V CDR1 and CDR2: MNHEY, SVGAGI. V gave up 0 bases and J gave up 0 bases; unmatched junction bases: 2. CDR3 sequence: CASSYSRTGVNTEAFF. The CDR3 nucleotides read TGTGCCAGCAGTTACTCAAGGACAGGGGTGAACACTGAAGCTTTCTTT.

V gene TRBV25-1 combines with J gene TRBJ2-4; the D gene is possibly TRBD1 (6 bases). The DNA end favors TRBJ2-5, so the J call may be wrong. Germline V lookup: CDR1 MGHDK, CDR2 SYGVNS. CDR3 size: 14 residues. The CDR3 DNA sequence: TGTGCCAGCAGTGGAAGATTGAGCAGGGGGACCCAGTACTTC. This sequence encodes CASSGRLSRGTQYF.

The chain carries TRBV29-1 and TRBJ2-3, with TRBD2 identical over 10 bases. Germline assignment: CDR1 SQVTM and CDR2 ANQGSEA. The CDR3 totals 16 residues. The V segment lost 4 bases and the J segment 0 bases; nucleotides outside the gene matches: 7. The CDR3 bases are TGCAGCGTTGGCCCTAGCGGGAGTCTCAGCACAGATACGCAGTATTTT. This sequence encodes CSVGPSGSLSTDTQYF.

Notes on this clonotype: Given a much more abundant clone one base away, this may be a read error. The chain carries TRBV10-3 and TRBJ2-1, with 11 bases fitting TRBD2. With 8 bases clipped from V and 9 bases from J, the junction kept 6 bases outside the gene matches. The germline V gene encodes CDR1 ENHRY and CDR2 SYGVKD. This CDR3 comprises 13 residues. The CDR3 coding sequence is TGTGCCATCGCGGGTAGCGGGGGGGTTGAGCAGTTCTTC. Its protein product is CAIAGSGGVEQFF.

The count of this clonotype is one. The CDR3 bases are TGTGCCAGCAGTCGGTCGCCCACACCCGGGAGGACAGATACGCAGTATTTT. Translated: CASSRSPTPGRTDTQYF. The V gene is TRBV28, the J gene TRBJ2-3; 7 positions match TRBD2. Germline assignment: CDR1 MDHEN and CDR2 SYDVKM. V lost 5 bases to trimming and J lost 3 bases; unmatched junction nucleotides: 14. The CDR3 has 17 amino acids.

This clonotype was seen at least ten times. The chain is built from TRBV7-3 and TRBJ2-7; D might be TRBD2 (6 bases). Germline CDR1 and CDR2: SGHTA and FQGTGA. Trimming stripped 0 bases from V and 6 bases from J, with 15 bases between. The CDR3 totals 15 residues. The CDR3: CASSLTGGAEAEQYF. The CDR3, as DNA: TGTGCCAGCAGCTTAACGGGGGGAGCAGAAGCCGAGCAGTACTTC.

The V gene is TRBV20-1, the J gene TRBJ2-7; a weak D match, TRBD2 (5 bases). The V gene's germline CDR1 is DFQATT and CDR2 SNEGSKA (reference sequence). The V and J ends lost 3 bases and 2 bases respectively, with 11 bases between them. CDR3 length: 13 amino acids. Written as DNA, the CDR3 is TGCAGTGCTAGCTCCGGGGAACCCTACGAGCAGTACTTC. Protein sequence: CSASSGEPYEQYF.

For this clonotype: This clone may be a read error of a much larger clone one base away. The DNA for the CDR3 is TGCGCCAGCAGCGTCCGACTAGCGGCCAACCGGGGCAATGAGCAGTACTTC. Amino acids: CASSVRLAANRGNEQYF. The J gene is TRBJ2-7, the V gene TRBV4-1; 9 positions match TRBD2. Per germline, CDR1 MGHRA and CDR2 YSYEKL. The length of the CDR3 is 17 residues. V trimming: 5 bases; J trimming: 7 bases; junction bases outside the gene matches: 18.

The chain employs TRBV20-1 and TRBJ2-3; 10 nucleotides agree with TRBD1. Germline-derived CDR1 and CDR2 are DFQATT and SNEGSKA (reference sequence). The CDR3 consists of 15 residues. Trimming cost V 2 bases and J 5 bases; bases outside gene matches: 7. CDR3 in amino acids: CSARPGQGPRDTQYF. CDR3 nucleotides: TGCAGTGCTAGACCGGGACAGGGGCCCAGAGATACGCAGTATTTT.

The chain couples TRBV20-1 to TRBJ2-5, with D unclear. This CDR3 is built from 12 residues. Germline V lookup: CDR1 DFQATT, CDR2 SNEGSKA (reference sequence). Between the trimmed V and J ends, which lost 4 bases and 7 bases, there was a span of 13 bases. CDR3 in amino acids: CSATRLGGTQYF. In nucleotides, the CDR3 is TGCAGTGCTACCAGACTCGGTGGGACCCAGTACTTC.

This chain links TRBV5-1 with TRBJ1-1, with D possibly matching TRBD1 (6 bases). The CDR3 is 15 residues long. Germline V lookup: CDR1 SGHRS, CDR2 YFSETQ. Trimming took 2 bases from V and 3 from J, leaving 14 bases between them. The CDR3 nucleotides read TGCGCCAGCAGCTTTCGGGCAGGGGCCGACACTGAAGCTTTCTTT. This sequence encodes CASSFRAGADTEAFF.

The gene calls are TRBV7-2 and TRBJ2-3, with 8 bases fitting TRBD2. Trimming cost V 3 bases and J 4 bases; bases outside gene matches: 6. The length of the CDR3 is 15 residues. Germline V gene lookup returns CDR1 SGHTA and CDR2 FQGNSA. The CDR3 loop reads CASSFFLGGADTQYF. CDR3 DNA sequence: TGTGCCAGCAGCTTTTTCCTCGGGGGGGCAGATACGCAGTATTTT.

The V gene is TRBV6-2 or TRBV6-3, the J gene TRBJ2-2, with TRBD2 matching over 7 bases. V shed 5 bases, J shed 1 base, and the junction held 4 bases outside the gene matches. Germline CDR1 reads MNHEY; CDR2 reads SVGEGT. The CDR3 covers 15 residues. CDR3: CASSSTSVNTGELFF. For the CDR3, the DNA is TGTGCCAGCAGTAGCACTAGCGTGAACACCGGGGAGCTGTTTTTT.

The chain recombines TRBV4-3 with TRBJ2-1; the match to TRBD1 covers 7 bases. V was pared by 3 bases and J by 2 bases, with 7 bases of the junction left unmatched. The CDR3 is 16 residues long. Germline CDR1 and CDR2: LGHNA and YSLEER. CDR3 amino acids: CASSHSGTATYNEQFF. The CDR3 DNA follows: TGCGCCAGCAGCCACTCCGGGACAGCTACCTACAATGAGCAGTTCTTC.

This clonotype was seen more than once but under ten times. The chain combines TRBV7-9 with TRBJ2-1; D may match TRBD1 or TRBD2 (5 bases each). Germline V gene sequence: CDR1 SEHNR, CDR2 FQNEAQ (reference sequence). The CDR3 extends over 18 amino acids. V lost 3 bases and J 4 bases, leaving 22 bases between the germline ends. The CDR3 region has the DNA TGTGCCAGCAGCTTCGGGGCGGGCGGATTATCGAGTTACAATGAGCAGTTCTTC. Its translation is CASSFGAGGLSSYNEQFF. The entire variable domain, with the rest obtained from reference TRBV7-9 and TRBJ2-1, is as follows: DTGVSQNPRHKITKRGQNVTFRCDPISEHNRLYWYRQTLGQGPEFLTYFQNEAQLEKSRLLSDRFSAERPKGSFSTLEIQRTEQGDSAMYLCASSFGAGGLSSYNEQFFGPGTRLTVL.

This clonotype occurred a few times. The V gene is TRBV9, the J gene TRBJ2-7; no clear D. The germline CDR1 and CDR2 sequences are SGDLS and YYNGEE. The CDR3 contains 13 residues. V lost 0 bases, J lost 3 bases, and 7 bases lay in between. CDR3 sequence (DNA): TGTGCCAGCAGCGTAGGCGCCGGCTACGAGCAGTACTTC. Translating it yields CASSVGAGYEQYF.

This chain links TRBV12-3 or TRBV12-4 with TRBJ2-7; D possibly corresponds to TRBD1 (6 bases). This CDR3 is 14 amino acids long. V shed 7 bases and J shed 0 bases, with 13 bases lying between them. The chain's CDR3 is CASTAGTHSYEQYF. The CDR3 region has the DNA TGTGCCAGCACCGCCGGGACACACTCCTACGAGCAGTACTTC.

The V and J genes are TRBV12-3 or TRBV12-4 and TRBJ2-7; 7 bases line up with TRBD1. The CDR3 totals 15 residues. V gave up 4 bases and J gave up 0 bases; unmatched junction bases: 6. CDR3 DNA: TGTGCCAGCAGTTCCCCCAGGGGGATCTCCTACGAGCAGTACTTC. Translated: CASSSPRGISYEQYF.

The chain recombines TRBV6-5 with TRBJ2-5; 7 nucleotides line up with TRBD2. J lost 3 bases, V lost 6 bases, and 7 bases had no gene match. Germline V gene data show CDR1 as MNHEY and CDR2 as SVGAGI. The CDR3 loop spans 14 amino acids. The CDR3 region is CASRVVGGEETQYF. Written as DNA, the CDR3 is TGTGCCAGCAGGGTGGTGGGGGGGGAAGAGACCCAGTACTTC.

Note on this clonotype: One end of the junction is discordant with germline, which a read error may explain. The V call is TRBV18, the J call TRBJ2-6; D might be TRBD1 or TRBD2, each matching 5 bases. This CDR3 contains 17 residues. CDR1 KGHSH and CDR2 LQKENI come from the germline V gene. The CDR3 DNA sequence: TGTGTCAGCTCACCTTCCCGGGACCTCTCTGGGGCCAACGTCCTGACTTTC. Encoded protein: CVSSPSRDLSGANVLTF.